The 26 T cell receptor beta chains reported below all come from one sample, sequenced in a study of T cell clones after liver transplantation. TCRdb keeps only in-frame clones here, not all; method: immunoSEQ multiplex PCR. The sample comprises about 51,000 clones, around 85% of which are singletons, and around 14% rests with the top ten. Sequencing used CD8+ T cells from blood, obtained 12 months after liver transplant. The receptors derive from a human patient who received a liver transplant. Some T cells may be supplied by the graft donor.

V is TRBV25-1 and J is TRBJ1-4, with 7 nucleotides matching TRBD1. This CDR3 region has 15 residues. CDR1 is MGHDK, CDR2 SYGVNS, per germline. J gave up 4 bases and V 0 bases, and 2 bases lay outside the gene matches. CDR3 nucleotides: TGTGCCAGCAGTGAATACAGGGGGGGTAATGAAAAACTGTTTTTT. Amino acid sequence: CASSEYRGGNEKLFF.

The genes are TRBV6-5 and TRBJ1-4; D is unresolved. The CDR3 totals 15 residues. Trimming shortened V by 0 bases and J by 8 bases, and 13 bases separated the two germline ends. Germline CDR1 is MNHEY and CDR2 is SVGAGI. The DNA for the CDR3 is TGTGCCAGCAGTTACTCGAACATCGGCGGGGAAAAACTGTTTTTT. It is translated as CASSYSNIGGEKLFF.

The chain uses TRBV7-2 and TRBJ2-3; 8 nucleotides agree with TRBD2. Germline trimming cut 2 bases from V and 3 bases from J; bases unmatched to any gene: 4. Looked up from germline, CDR1 is SGHTA and CDR2 is FQGNSA. The CDR3 has 15 residues. The CDR3 coding sequence is TGTGCCAGCAGCTTATCACTAGCGGTGACAGATACGCAGTATTTT. It yields the protein CASSLSLAVTDTQYF.

The chain couples TRBV25-1 to TRBJ2-7; D gene unclear. The CDR3 has 11 amino acids. CDR1 MGHDK and CDR2 SYGVNS come from the germline V gene. V shed 4 bases and J shed 6 bases, with 7 bases lying between them. CDR3 nucleotide sequence: TGTGCCAGCAGTGCCGCGGTCGAGCAGTACTTC. Residues: CASSAAVEQYF.

The rearrangement joins TRBV28 to TRBJ1-1; D uncertain. The ends were cut back, 5 bases at V and 4 bases at J, with 17 bases in the middle. Looked up from germline, CDR1 is MDHEN and CDR2 is SYDVKM. This CDR3 region has 15 residues. The DNA for the CDR3 is TGTGCCAGCAGTCCCCCAGGCTCCACGACCACTGAAGCTTTCTTT. Its translation: CASSPPGSTTTEAFF.

A single count supports this clone. The genes are TRBV27 and TRBJ2-7, with D possibly called TRBD1 or TRBD2 (5 bases each). Germline assignment: CDR1 MNHEY and CDR2 SMNVEV (reference sequence). CDR3 size: 17 residues. Trimming removed 1 base from V and 2 bases from J, with 18 bases in between. The CDR3 reads CASSLLPLGTSPYEQYF. DNA of the CDR3: TGTGCCAGCAGTTTATTACCCCTCGGGACGTCACCCTACGAGCAGTACTTC.

The chain carries TRBV7-2 and TRBJ2-1, with unresolved D. This CDR3 has 16 residues. Germline values: CDR1 SGHTA, CDR2 FQGNSA. The V end lost 2 bases, the J end lost 7 bases, and 18 bases lay between the germline ends. The CDR3, as DNA: TGTGCCAGCAGCTTAATATTTGACGCAGTGAGGAATGAGCAGTTCTTC. It codes for CASSLIFDAVRNEQFF.

In the case of this clone: This CDR3 is also generated by other DNA sequences in the sample. The chain links TRBV27 to TRBJ2-7; tentative D call: TRBD2 (5 bases). This CDR3 has 14 residues. Trimming cost V 4 bases and J 0 bases, with 10 bases left between them. Germline CDR1 is MNHEY and CDR2 is SMNVEV (reference sequence). The CDR3 bases are TGTGCCAGCAGTTGGGCGGGTAGCTCCTACGAGCAGTACTTC. Encoded protein: CASSWAGSSYEQYF.

CDR3 amino acids: CASSSGTPNTGELFF. The CDR3 DNA is TGCGCCAGCAGCTCCGGGACACCAAACACCGGGGAGCTGTTTTTT. The chain couples TRBV4-1 to TRBJ2-2, with D perhaps TRBD1 (6 bases). This CDR3 has 15 residues. CDR1 and CDR2 (germline): MGHRA, YSYEKL. The germline V and J ends were trimmed by 5 bases and 2 bases, with 12 bases remaining between them.

This clone was seen once. The chain recombines TRBV5-1 with TRBJ2-7; 11 nucleotides match TRBD2. Unmatched junction bases numbered 7, after V lost 5 bases and J lost 3 bases. Germline CDR1 SGHRS, CDR2 YFSETQ. This CDR3 is built from 15 residues. The CDR3 region has the DNA TGCGCCAGCAGTCTTGGGACTAGCGGAGTCTACGAGCAGTACTTC. The encoded protein is CASSLGTSGVYEQYF.

V gene TRBV7-2 combines with J gene TRBJ2-3; 14 bases align to TRBD2. This CDR3 spans 18 amino acids. The junction had 6 bases not matched to a gene; V was cut back by 1 base and J by 3 bases. CDR1 and CDR2 (germline): SGHTA, FQGNSA. The CDR3 DNA is TGTGCCAGCAGCTTAGTTGGGACTAGCGGGAGAGCGACAGATACGCAGTATTTT. It specifies CASSLVGTSGRATDTQYF.

The V gene is TRBV19, the J gene TRBJ2-7; D unclear. V lost 0 bases and J lost 2, with 11 bases in between. Germline CDR1 and CDR2: LNHDA and SQIVND (reference sequence). There are 15 residues in the CDR3. CDR3 sequence reads: CASSIEERPTYEQYF. CDR3 coding DNA: TGTGCCAGTAGTATAGAAGAGCGCCCGACCTACGAGCAGTACTTC. The whole variable domain, remainder taken from reference TRBV19 and TRBJ2-7, is DGGITQSPKYLFRKEGQNVTLSCEQNLNHDAMYWYRQDPGQGLRLIYYSQIVNDFQKGDIAEGYSVSREKKESFPLTVTSAQKNPTAFYLCASSIEERPTYEQYFGPGTRLTVT.

The chain is built from TRBV27 and TRBJ1-5, with D possibly being TRBD1 (5 bases). V was trimmed by 5 bases and J by 0 bases, leaving 8 bases between them. The CDR3 runs to 14 residues. From germline, CDR1 is MNHEY and CDR2 SMNVEV (reference sequence). The CDR3 here is CASSTGYSNQPQHF. CDR3 DNA sequence: TGTGCCAGCAGTACAGGTTATAGCAATCAGCCCCAGCATTTT.

In this sample, this clone turned up once. This chain joins TRBV6-4 and TRBJ2-3; 9 bases are shared with TRBD2. The CDR3 consists of 15 residues. Germline CDR1 and CDR2: MRHNA and SNTAGT. V gave up 4 bases and J gave up 6 bases; unmatched junction bases: 8. The DNA for the CDR3 is TGTGCCAGCAGTGCCGCGGGAGGGTCTTTGGATACGCAGTATTTT. This encodes CASSAAGGSLDTQYF.

The V and J genes are TRBV7-3 and TRBJ1-1; TRBD1 might be the D (5 bases). There are 15 residues in the CDR3. Deletions cut 5 bases from V and 2 bases from J, with 15 bases between. From germline, CDR1 is SGHTA and CDR2 FQGTGA. The CDR3 region has the DNA TGTGCCAGCAGCGCCGTGGGGGGAGGAAACACTGAAGCTTTCTTT. Translating gives CASSAVGGGNTEAFF.

V usage is TRBV28 and J usage is TRBJ1-2, with a possible D match to TRBD1 (5 bases). Germline V gene sequence: CDR1 MDHEN, CDR2 SYDVKM. This CDR3 contains 15 residues. The ends were cut back, 6 bases at V and 0 bases at J, with 14 bases in the middle. The CDR3 region has the DNA TGTGCCAGCAGCAGCCTCGGGGGGTCTAACTATGGCTACACCTTC. Protein sequence: CASSSLGGSNYGYTF.

This CDR3 is CASSLEGTAAYEQYF. The CDR3 DNA follows: TGTGCCAGCAGCTTGGAGGGGACTGCGGCCTACGAGCAGTACTTC. This rearrangement joins TRBV5-4 to TRBJ2-7, with D possibly being TRBD2 (6 bases). V gave up 0 bases and J gave up 2 bases, with 12 bases separating them. This CDR3 comprises 15 residues. CDR1 is SGHNT, CDR2 YYREEE, per germline (reference sequence).

The rearrangement uses TRBV7-9 and TRBJ2-4, with a possible D match to TRBD1 (7 bases). The CDR3 consists of 16 residues. The V end lost 1 base, the J end lost 3 bases, and 13 bases lay between the germline ends. From germline, CDR1 is SEHNR and CDR2 FQNEAQ (reference sequence). Here the CDR3 DNA reads TGTGCCAGCAGCTTAGACCGGGGGACAGACAAAAACATTCAGTACTTC. Translation gives CASSLDRGTDKNIQYF.

The chain couples TRBV6-1 to TRBJ1-2; D uncertain. This CDR3 spans 13 amino acids. V was shortened by 11 bases and J by 1 base, with 14 bases between the two germline ends. CDR1 MNHNS and CDR2 SASEGT come from the germline V gene. The CDR3 sequence: CALVPNLNYGYTF. For the CDR3, the DNA is TGTGCCCTTGTTCCGAATCTTAACTATGGCTACACCTTC.

The genes are TRBV19 and TRBJ1-1, with D uncertain. Germline V gene lookup returns CDR1 LNHDA and CDR2 SQIVND (reference sequence). V was shortened by 1 base and J by 1 base, with 10 bases between the two germline ends. This CDR3 comprises 15 residues. CDR3 bases: TGTGCCAGTAGTATAGGTCCGGGCGGGAACACTGAAGCTTTCTTT. This gives the protein CASSIGPGGNTEAFF.

The J gene is TRBJ1-2, the V gene TRBV25-1; 7 bases align to TRBD1. V was pared by 2 bases and J by 4 bases, with 7 bases of the junction left unmatched. Germline values: CDR1 MGHDK, CDR2 SYGVNS. The CDR3 consists of 15 residues. CDR3 in amino acids: CASSESEGGSYGYTF. As DNA, the CDR3 is TGTGCCAGCAGTGAAAGCGAAGGGGGCAGCTATGGCTACACCTTC.

This chain links TRBV19 with TRBJ2-7, with D perhaps matching TRBD2 (6 bases). CDR1 LNHDA and CDR2 SQIVND come from the germline V gene (reference sequence). V was shortened by 5 bases and J by 3 bases, with 11 bases between the two germline ends. This CDR3 is built from 13 residues. Here the CDR3 reads CASSSGLLYEQYF. The CDR3 DNA reads as TGTGCCAGTAGTTCCGGACTACTCTACGAGCAGTACTTC.

CDR3 sequence: CASGSLKDEQFF. As DNA, the CDR3 is TGTGCCAGCGGGAGCCTCAAGGATGAGCAGTTCTTC. This chain joins TRBV6-6 and TRBJ2-1; the D gene is possibly TRBD2 (5 bases). This CDR3 contains 12 residues. V lost 8 bases and J 8 bases, leaving 13 bases between the germline ends. Germline V gives CDR1 MNHNY, CDR2 SVGAGI (reference sequence).

This clone was detected only a few times. This CDR3 is CASSFGTVHNEQFF. The CDR3 DNA follows: TGTGCCAGCAGCTTCGGGACAGTACACAATGAGCAGTTCTTC. The V and J genes are TRBV7-9 and TRBJ2-1, with 7 positions matching TRBD1. Per germline, CDR1 SEHNR and CDR2 FQNEAQ (reference sequence). The trim removed 3 bases at V and 5 bases at J, leaving 4 bases unmatched. The CDR3 loop spans 14 amino acids. The whole variable domain, filled in from reference TRBV7-9 and TRBJ2-1, reads DTGVSQNPRHKITKRGQNVTFRCDPISEHNRLYWYRQTLGQGPEFLTYFQNEAQLEKSRLLSDRFSAERPKGSFSTLEIQRTEQGDSAMYLCASSFGTVHNEQFFGPGTRLTVL.

The genes are TRBV18 and TRBJ2-1; possible D gene TRBD1, 5 bases. There are 16 residues in the CDR3. V was pared by 3 bases and J by 5 bases, with 17 bases between. CDR1 and CDR2 (germline): KGHSH, LQKENI. CDR3 bases: TGTGCCAGCTCACCCCAGTTTGGACACAAAAACAATGAGCAGTTCTTC. Residues: CASSPQFGHKNNEQFF. The full variable domain, completed using reference TRBV18 and TRBJ2-1, is NAGVMQNPRHLVRRRGQEARLRCSPMKGHSHVYWYRQLPEEGLKFMVYLQKENIIDESGMPKERFSAEFPKEGPSILRIQQVVRGDSAAYFCASSPQFGHKNNEQFFGPGTRLTVL.

This clone was detected a few times. The chain links TRBV9 to TRBJ1-1; 10 bases line up with TRBD1. V dropped 3 bases and J dropped 5; count of bases not matched to a gene: 10. From germline, CDR1 is SGDLS and CDR2 YYNGEE. This CDR3 is built from 16 residues. The CDR3 DNA follows: TGTGCCAGCAGCGACCCGAAAGGACAGGGGGAAACTGAAGCTTTCTTT. Translating gives CASSDPKGQGETEAFF. The entire variable domain, with the rest obtained from reference TRBV9 and TRBJ1-1, is as follows: DSGVTQTPKHLITATGQRVTLRCSPRSGDLSVYWYQQSLDQGLQFLIQYYNGEERAKGNILERFSAQQFPDLHSELNLSSLELGDSALYFCASSDPKGQGETEAFFGQGTRLTVV.